The T cell receptor (beta chain) under discussion was sequenced for a study of technical replicates of blood from several donors. Only in-frame clones appear in the TCRdb table, and some are missing; sequencing was by immunoSEQ multiplex PCR. The repertoire holds nearly 95,000 clones, with almost 97% as singletons. Germline lookup yields CDR1 ENHRY and CDR2 SYGVKD. CDR3 length: 11 amino acids. Trimming took 10 bases from V and 3 from J, leaving 10 bases between them. This chain connects TRBV10-3 to TRBJ2-7; the D gene is possibly TRBD2 (6 bases). The specimen was T cells isolated from PBMCs. This TCR was recovered from a human donor in good health. This CDR3 reads CATGTVYEQYF. The CDR3 DNA reads as TGTGCCACGGGGACTGTCTACGAGCAGTACTTC.